These 16 T cell receptor beta chains were sequenced from one sample in a study of blood T cell repertoires in COVID-19. TCRdb's copy holds only in-frame clones and misses some; the assay was immunoSEQ multiplex PCR. This table holds almost 200,000 clones, more than 80% found once. Sequencing input: PBMCs or T cells enriched from blood (not recorded which). The origin of the receptors is a young woman who had recovered from COVID-19.

This clone has a single count. The chain joins TRBV27 to TRBJ1-4; possibly TRBD1 for D (6 bases). Per germline, CDR1 MNHEY and CDR2 SMNVEV (reference sequence). The CDR3 has 15 residues. V was clipped by 3 bases and J by 0 bases, with 8 bases between them. The CDR3 region is CASSFHRATNEKLFF. In nucleotides, the CDR3 is TGTGCCAGCAGTTTCCACAGGGCAACTAATGAAAAACTGTTTTTT.

The gene calls are TRBV18 and TRBJ2-7; D gene ambiguous. The CDR3 runs to 13 residues. V was pared by 0 bases and J by 5 bases, with 8 bases between. From germline, CDR1 is KGHSH and CDR2 LQKENI. CDR3 sequence reads: CASSPPLRDEQYF. As DNA, the CDR3 is TGTGCCAGCTCACCACCGTTACGGGACGAGCAGTACTTC.

V usage is TRBV10-2 and J usage is TRBJ1-1; TRBD1 matches 9 bases. Germline trimming cut 2 bases from V and 1 base from J; bases unmatched to any gene: 5. CDR3 length: 16 amino acids. Germline V gene data show CDR1 as WSHSY and CDR2 as SAAADI. In DNA form, the CDR3 reads TGCGCCAGCAGTGAGCATAGGGACAGGGAGAACACTGAAGCTTTCTTT. This sequence encodes CASSEHRDRENTEAFF.

The chain joins TRBV6-5 to TRBJ2-1, with D perhaps matching TRBD2 (5 bases). Germline lookup yields CDR1 MNHEY and CDR2 SVGAGI. This CDR3 contains 15 residues. V lost 0 bases to trimming and J lost 1 base, with 7 bases between them. CDR3 loop: CASSYSSGSYNEQFF. CDR3 nucleotides: TGTGCCAGCAGTTACTCCTCGGGGTCCTACAATGAGCAGTTCTTC.

This clone was seen just once. The chain couples TRBV27 to TRBJ1-6; 9 positions agree with TRBD1. Germline-derived CDR1 and CDR2 are MNHEY and SMNVEV (reference sequence). The CDR3 is 17 amino acids. Trimming took 7 bases from V and 7 from J; bases not matched to a gene: 14. The CDR3 region is CASTLGQGGVRNSPLHF. CDR3 bases: TGTGCCAGCACCCTGGGACAGGGTGGGGTTCGGAATTCACCCCTCCACTTT.

The chain carries TRBV6-5 and TRBJ2-7, with 9 bases fitting TRBD2. The V segment lost 6 bases and the J segment 3 bases; nucleotides outside the gene matches: 6. CDR3 length equals 14 residues. CDR1 is MNHEY and CDR2 is SVGAGI in the germline V gene. CDR3 nucleotide sequence: TGTGCCAGCAGCCTAGCGGGGATTAGCTACGAGCAGTACTTC. Translated, it gives CASSLAGISYEQYF.

This chain joins TRBV29-1 and TRBJ1-1; unclear D gene. CDR3 length: 12 residues. V was cut by 1 base and J by 7 bases, with 10 bases left in between. Germline V gene lookup returns CDR1 SQVTM and CDR2 ANQGSEA. CDR3 protein: CSVEVFAVEAFF. The CDR3, as DNA: TGCAGCGTTGAAGTTTTTGCGGTTGAAGCTTTCTTT.

This clone showed up just once. The chain recombines TRBV15 with TRBJ1-1; D remains unclear. The CDR3 is 14 residues long. The V end was cut by 2 bases, the J end by 3 bases, with 10 bases between. CDR1 LNHNV and CDR2 YYDKDF come from the germline V gene (reference sequence). This CDR3 is CATSRSMVDTEAFF. The CDR3 DNA reads as TGTGCCACCAGCAGAAGCATGGTCGACACTGAAGCTTTCTTT.

This chain links TRBV28 with TRBJ2-2, with 7 bases lining up with TRBD1. The CDR3 is 15 amino acids. V lost 6 bases to trimming and J lost 0 bases; unmatched junction nucleotides: 4. Germline CDR1 MDHEN, CDR2 SYDVKM. The CDR3 reads CASRTGQANTGELFF. The CDR3 DNA reads as TGTGCCAGCAGGACCGGACAGGCGAACACCGGGGAGCTGTTTTTT.

V usage is TRBV5-8 and J usage is TRBJ2-5; D unresolved. The V end was cut by 2 bases, the J end by 4 bases, with 18 bases between. Germline CDR1 reads SGHTS; CDR2 reads YDEGEE. This CDR3 spans 16 amino acids. In DNA form, the CDR3 reads TGTGCCAGCAGCTTAGGATCCTCTACAGCACGAGAGACCCAGTACTTC. As protein: CASSLGSSTARETQYF.

The V gene is TRBV4-1, the J gene TRBJ1-5, with TRBD1 matching 8 bases. V lost 3 bases and J lost 4; bases outside the gene matches: 8. Looked up from germline, CDR1 is MGHRA and CDR2 is YSYEKL. The length of the CDR3 is 16 residues. CDR3 amino acids: CASSQDRTGPNQPQHF. CDR3 bases: TGCGCCAGCAGCCAGGACCGGACAGGGCCAAATCAGCCCCAGCATTTT.

The J gene is TRBJ1-1, the V gene TRBV27, with unresolved D. V was clipped by 5 bases and J by 0 bases, with 7 bases between them. CDR1 is MNHEY, CDR2 SMNVEV, per germline (reference sequence). The CDR3 has 13 amino acids. CDR3 sequence: CASSTFVNTEAFF. DNA for the CDR3: TGTGCCAGCAGTACTTTCGTGAACACTGAAGCTTTCTTT.

The chain has TRBV7-9 and TRBJ1-6; 8 nucleotides agree with TRBD1. The CDR3 runs 15 residues. The germline CDR1 and CDR2 sequences are SEHNR and FQNEAQ (reference sequence). V trimming: 5 bases; J trimming: 10 bases; junction bases outside the gene matches: 10. The CDR3 coding sequence is TGTGCCAGCAGCCCCACGTGGACAGGGAACTCACCCCTCCACTTT. Translated, it gives CASSPTWTGNSPLHF.

The J gene is TRBJ2-3, the V gene TRBV30; weak D call: TRBD1 (6 bases). Germline V CDR1 and CDR2: GTSNPN, SVGIG (reference sequence). Deletions cut 2 bases from V and 3 bases from J, with 9 bases between. There are 13 residues in the CDR3. This CDR3 is CAWSPGATDTQYF. The CDR3 bases are TGTGCCTGGAGTCCAGGGGCGACAGATACGCAGTATTTT.

This sequence joins TRBV27 and TRBJ1-5, with D possibly TRBD1 on 5 matching bases. Germline V gives CDR1 MNHEY, CDR2 SMNVEV (reference sequence). V shed 1 base and J shed 6 bases, with 10 bases lying between them. The CDR3 is 14 residues long. The CDR3 sequence: CASSLWQGSQPQHF. The CDR3 region has the DNA TGTGCCAGCAGTTTATGGCAGGGTAGTCAGCCCCAGCATTTT.

The chain links TRBV27 to TRBJ1-2; weak D call: TRBD1 (5 bases). Germline CDR1 and CDR2: MNHEY and SMNVEV (reference sequence). The CDR3 totals 16 residues. V gave up 5 bases and J gave up 1 base, with 17 bases separating them. The CDR3 sequence is CASSPLDRLDNYGYTF. The CDR3 coding sequence is TGTGCCAGCAGTCCTCTAGACAGACTCGATAACTATGGCTACACCTTC.